Presented here are 31 T cell receptor beta chains from one specimen sequenced in a study of blood T cells in healthy people across ages (dated by TCRdb to the mid-2010s). The method behind the library was 5' RACE. Sequencing was performed on an Illumina HiSeq 2500. The second PCR ran for roughly 7 to 12 cycles and used a J-beta primer mix along with a sample-barcoded 5' primer. TCRdb redid the processing of the public reads, applying fastp at Q25 and MiXCR, and retained in-frame beta chains. Every distinct CDR3 protein forms one entry, paired with its most common genes and DNA. This sample lists about 680,000 distinct CDR3 sequences; approximately 50% were detected once. The biggest ten clones account for 30% to 40% of the sample. The sequenced material came from blood. These receptors were collected from a woman between 55 and 75 years old in good health.

This clonotype showed up just a few times. J is TRBJ2-5 and V is TRBV7-2, with TRBD2 identical over 7 bases. Germline V gives CDR1 SGHTA, CDR2 FQGNSA. The junction had 12 bases not matched to a gene; V was cut back by 3 bases and J by 5 bases. The CDR3 runs to 16 residues. The CDR3 sequence is CASSLPSGGGLETQYF. Written as DNA, the CDR3 is TGTGCCAGCAGCTTGCCGTCGGGGGGTGGTCTGGAGACCCAGTACTTC.

This clonotype was recorded once. The chain combines TRBV20-1 with TRBJ2-3; 7 bases agree with TRBD1. This CDR3 is built from 16 residues. Germline V gives CDR1 DFQATT, CDR2 SNEGSKA (reference sequence). V dropped 0 bases and J dropped 0; count of bases not matched to a gene: 6. The CDR3 loop is CSAREGTATSTDTQYF. As DNA, the CDR3 is TGCAGTGCTAGAGAGGGGACAGCAACTAGCACAGATACGCAGTATTTT.

This clonotype was found a few times. The chain employs TRBV4-2 and TRBJ1-2; the match to TRBD1 covers 8 bases. This CDR3 is 15 amino acids long. V shed 0 bases and J 7 bases; nucleotides not matched to a gene: 7. Germline V CDR1 and CDR2: LGHNA, YNFKEQ. CDR3 bases: TGTGCCAGCAGCCAAGAGACAGGGGAGGCTCTTGGCTACACCTTC. Translating it yields CASSQETGEALGYTF.

This clonotype was observed a few times. The gene calls are TRBV7-2 and TRBJ2-7, with TRBD1 matching over 9 bases. Near its end, the DNA agrees better with TRBJ2-1, so the J call may be wrong. The CDR3 covers 15 residues. The germline CDR1 and CDR2 sequences are SGHTA and FQGNSA. CDR3 protein: CASSLAGTGPNEQFF. CDR3 nucleotides: TGTGCCAGCAGCTTAGCCGGGACAGGGCCTAATGAGCAGTTCTTC.

The V and J genes are TRBV7-7 and TRBJ2-2, with 12 positions matching TRBD2. The germline gives CDR1 SSHAT, CDR2 FNYEAQ (reference sequence). This CDR3 comprises 15 residues. After removal of 5 bases from V and 4 bases from J, the junction contained 2 bases not matched to a gene. CDR3 coding DNA: TGTGCCAGCAGCCGACTAGCGGGAGCCACCGGGGAGCTGTTTTTT. This translates into CASSRLAGATGELFF.

CDR3 protein: CASSPGQTPSKEKLFF. The CDR3 bases are TGTGCCAGCAGCCCTGGACAGACTCCTAGCAAGGAAAAACTGTTTTTT. The gene calls are TRBV4-2 and TRBJ1-4, with a tentative D call TRBD1 (6 bases). Germline assignment: CDR1 LGHNA and CDR2 YNFKEQ. V lost 4 bases to trimming and J lost 8 bases, with 20 bases between them. The CDR3 has 16 residues.

This clonotype was seen more than once but under ten times. The rearrangement links TRBV28 to TRBJ2-7, with TRBD2 identical over 9 bases. The CDR3 covers 13 residues. V shed 8 bases and J 4 bases; nucleotides not matched to a gene: 6. Germline V gives CDR1 MDHEN, CDR2 SYDVKM. The chain's CDR3 is CASCIAGVYEQYF. The CDR3 region has the DNA TGTGCCAGCTGTATAGCGGGAGTGTACGAGCAGTACTTC.

This clonotype came up a few times. J is TRBJ1-1 and V is TRBV10-3, with 7 bases that match TRBD1. CDR3 size: 12 residues. V shed 6 bases and J 5 bases; nucleotides not matched to a gene: 3. Germline loops: CDR1 ENHRY, CDR2 SYGVKD. In DNA form, the CDR3 reads TGTGCCATCAGGACAGGGCGGACTGAAGCTTTCTTT. Protein sequence: CAIRTGRTEAFF.

The chain joins TRBV27 to TRBJ2-6; D is unresolved. The CDR3 is 14 residues long. V was cut by 8 bases and J by 0 bases, with 8 bases left in between. The V gene's germline CDR1 is MNHEY and CDR2 SMNVEV (reference sequence). The CDR3 DNA sequence: TGTGCCAGCTTTTCAGTCTCTGGGGCCAACGTCCTGACTTTC. Protein sequence: CASFSVSGANVLTF.

Only a few counts were recorded for this clonotype. The V and J genes are TRBV7-9 and TRBJ2-1, with D unresolved. The length of the CDR3 is 11 residues. Germline CDR1 is SEHNR and CDR2 is FQNEAQ (reference sequence). The V end was cut by 5 bases, the J end by 9 bases, with 8 bases between. The CDR3 DNA is TGTGCCAGCAGCGCCTATAGTGAGCAGTTCTTC. Translated, it gives CASSAYSEQFF.

This chain connects TRBV29-1 to TRBJ2-7, with 7 bases lining up with TRBD1. CDR1 SQVTM and CDR2 ANQGSEA come from the germline V gene. CDR3 length: 11 residues. With V trimmed by 7 bases and J by 5 bases, 5 bases remained unmatched. The DNA for the CDR3 is TGCAGCGCCGGGACAGACGACGAGCAGTACTTC. Translated: CSAGTDDEQYF.

This chain links TRBV7-9 with TRBJ2-3; 8 bases agree with TRBD1. J was trimmed by 2 bases and V by 8 bases; bases with no gene match: 15. Germline CDR1 and CDR2: SEHNR and FQNEAQ (reference sequence). CDR3 size: 17 residues. The CDR3 spells CASGIRTGRFDTDTQYF. The DNA for the CDR3 is TGTGCCAGCGGCATCAGGACAGGGCGATTTGACACAGATACGCAGTATTTT.

This sequence joins TRBV7-2 and TRBJ1-5; 8 positions match TRBD1. The V gene end was trimmed by 2 bases and the J gene end by 1 base; junction bases not matched to a gene: 4. The CDR3 spans 16 residues. Looked up from germline, CDR1 is SGHTA and CDR2 is FQGNSA. The CDR3 reads CASSLTTGASNQPQHF. CDR3 sequence (DNA): TGTGCCAGCAGCTTAACGACAGGGGCAAGCAATCAGCCCCAGCATTTT.

Regarding this clonotype: Relative to the germline gene, one junction end is altered; a read error may explain this. The chain uses TRBV20-1 and TRBJ1-2, with TRBD1 as a possible D gene (6 bases). This CDR3 is built from 13 residues. Germline lookup yields CDR1 DFQATT and CDR2 SNEGSKA (reference sequence). This CDR3 reads CSPPPGANYSYTF. The CDR3, as DNA: TGCAGTCCCCCCCCGGGGGCTAACTATAGCTACACCTTC.

There are many counts of this clonotype. The rearrangement links TRBV5-1 to TRBJ2-3, with a possible D match to TRBD2 (5 bases). Germline V gene lookup returns CDR1 SGHRS and CDR2 YFSETQ. The length of the CDR3 is 14 residues. With 5 bases removed from V and 2 bases from J, the gap between germline ends came to 12 bases. The CDR3 nucleotides are TGCGCCAGCAGTCAAAGAGGGCCCACAGATACGCAGTATTTT. This encodes CASSQRGPTDTQYF. The variable domain in full, completed from reference TRBV5-1 and TRBJ2-3, reads KAGVTQTPRYLIKTRGQQVTLSCSPISGHRSVSWYQQTPGQGLQFLFEYFSETQRNKGNFPGRFSGRQFSNSRSEMNVSTLELGDSALYLCASSQRGPTDTQYFGPGTRLTVL.

The chain has TRBV7-9 and TRBJ2-1; 7 nucleotides agree with TRBD2. This CDR3 is built from 15 residues. The V gene's germline CDR1 is SEHNR and CDR2 FQNEAQ (reference sequence). V shed 1 base, J shed 6 bases, and the junction held 6 bases outside the gene matches. The CDR3 DNA sequence: TGTGCCAGCAGCTTAGGAGCGGGAAATATCAATGAGCAGTTCTTC. It specifies CASSLGAGNINEQFF.

The rearrangement links TRBV7-6 to TRBJ2-7; TRBD2 aligns across 7 bases. V was pared by 7 bases and J by 0 bases, with 3 bases of the junction left unmatched. CDR1 and CDR2 (germline): SGHVS, FNYEAQ. The CDR3 is 13 residues long. CDR3: CASKGGSSYEQYF. CDR3 sequence (DNA): TGTGCCAGCAAGGGCGGGAGCTCCTACGAGCAGTACTTC.

The chain has TRBV6-1 and TRBJ2-3; 7 bases line up with TRBD2. Losses at the gene ends were 2 bases for V and 5 bases for J; bases not matched to a gene: 4. The CDR3 covers 14 residues. CDR1 and CDR2 (germline): MNHNS, SASEGT. CDR3 nucleotide sequence: TGTGCCAGCAGTGAACGGGACTATAAAGATACGCAGTATTTT. Its protein is CASSERDYKDTQYF.

In this sample, this clonotype turned up a few times. V gene TRBV4-3 combines with J gene TRBJ2-7; 11 nucleotides agree with TRBD2. Germline V gene lookup returns CDR1 LGHNA and CDR2 YSLEER. The CDR3 is 16 amino acids. V lost 6 bases and J lost 5; bases outside the gene matches: 12. The CDR3 DNA reads TGCGCCAGCAGTTTAACTAGCGGGAGCGTCCTTGACGAGCAGTACTTC. As protein: CASSLTSGSVLDEQYF.

This clonotype was detected a few times. The CDR3, as DNA: TGTGCCAGCAGTCCCCCCATATGGCGTGGGGGATTCTATGAGCAGTTCTTC. This encodes CASSPPIWRGGFYEQFF. This chain joins TRBV12-3 or TRBV12-4 and TRBJ2-1, with D tentatively TRBD1 or TRBD2 (5 bases each). Trimming removed 5 bases at V and 8 bases at J, with 25 bases between. This CDR3 contains 17 residues.

The J gene is TRBJ2-1, the V gene TRBV6-5; TRBD2 matches 8 bases. Germline values: CDR1 MNHEY, CDR2 SVGAGI. The CDR3 has 15 amino acids. J lost 9 bases, V lost 2 bases, and 9 bases had no gene match. The CDR3 here is CASSYLRSAGGEQFF. CDR3 bases: TGTGCCAGCAGTTACCTTAGGAGTGCGGGGGGTGAGCAGTTCTTC.

A remark on this clonotype: Sequence at one end of the junction differs from germline and may be a read error. This chain joins TRBV7-9 and TRBJ2-7; D may be TRBD2 (5 bases). Germline CDR1 and CDR2: SEHNR and FQNEAQ (reference sequence). The length of the CDR3 is 14 residues. CDR3 region: CASSLLERAYEQYF. The CDR3 DNA follows: TGTGCCAGCAGCCTGTTAGAGAGGGCCTACGAGCAGTACTTT.

V is TRBV29-1 and J is TRBJ1-5, with 7 bases that match TRBD1. The CDR3 covers 14 residues. V lost 4 bases, J lost 1 base, and 4 bases stayed unmatched. Germline V gene lookup returns CDR1 SQVTM and CDR2 ANQGSEA. Here the CDR3 DNA reads TGCAGCGTTGCGACAGGGATCAGCAATCAGCCCCAGCATTTT. Amino acid sequence: CSVATGISNQPQHF.

The chain links TRBV20-1 to TRBJ2-7; tentatively, D is TRBD1 or TRBD2 (5 bases each). The J call may be in error: the DNA end matches TRBJ2-5 better. Germline-derived CDR1 and CDR2 are DFQATT and SNEGSKA (reference sequence). The CDR3 runs 14 residues. The CDR3 spells CSAKDRGHQETQYF. CDR3 DNA sequence: TGCAGTGCTAAAGACCGGGGACACCAAGAGACCCAGTACTTC.

The CDR3 is CASRDFQGVYEQYF. The DNA of the CDR3 is TGCGCCAGCAGGGATTTCCAGGGCGTCTACGAGCAGTACTTC. V usage is TRBV5-1 and J usage is TRBJ2-4; TRBD1 is a possible D gene (5 bases). The DNA end favors TRBJ2-7, so the J call may be wrong. Germline V gene lookup returns CDR1 SGHRS and CDR2 YFSETQ. This CDR3 region has 14 residues.

The genes are TRBV7-2 and TRBJ1-2, with D hard to call. Germline V CDR1 and CDR2: SGHTA, FQGNSA. The CDR3 contains 13 residues. The V gene lost 1 base and the J gene lost 8 bases, with 11 bases spanning the gap. The CDR3 sequence is CASSLGSSRGYTF. CDR3 bases: TGTGCCAGCAGCTTAGGCAGCTCTAGGGGCTACACCTTC.

The gene calls are TRBV28 and TRBJ2-6; the D gene is possibly TRBD2 (7 bases). Per germline, CDR1 MDHEN and CDR2 SYDVKM. This CDR3 has 14 amino acids. Trimming removed 10 bases from V and 3 bases from J, with 13 bases in between. The CDR3 DNA reads as TGTGCCACCGGGGGGCAAGGTGGGGCCAACGTCCTGACTTTC. Encoded protein: CATGGQGGANVLTF.

V is TRBV7-3 and J is TRBJ2-3; 13 nucleotides match TRBD2. Germline values: CDR1 SGHTA, CDR2 FQGTGA. This CDR3 has 13 residues. Trimming cost V 6 bases and J 8 bases; bases outside gene matches: 2. The CDR3 nucleotides are TGTGCCAGCAGTCGACTAGCGGGAGGTACGCAGTATTTT. Translation: CASSRLAGGTQYF.

The CDR3: CSAAGGASTDTQYF. The CDR3 DNA is TGCAGTGCCGCGGGAGGGGCTAGCACAGATACGCAGTATTTT. The V call is TRBV20-1, the J call TRBJ2-3, with 9 nucleotides matching TRBD2. Germline CDR1 DFQATT, CDR2 SNEGSKA (reference sequence). The V and J ends lost 6 bases and 0 bases, in that order; junction bases with no gene match: 4. The CDR3 is 14 amino acids.

The CDR3 coding sequence is TGTGCCACCAGTGATTACCTCGGGAGGGCCACAGATACGCAGTATTTT. Translated: CATSDYLGRATDTQYF. J is TRBJ2-3 and V is TRBV24-1; 8 nucleotides agree with TRBD2. Losses at the gene ends were 2 bases for V and 2 bases for J; bases not matched to a gene: 5. The CDR3 spans 16 residues. In germline, CDR1 is KGHDR, CDR2 SFDVKD.

This chain links TRBV12-3 or TRBV12-4 with TRBJ2-2; 9 bases are a match to TRBD2. V lost 6 bases and J lost 4; bases outside the gene matches: 3. This CDR3 contains 14 residues. The CDR3 DNA sequence: TGTGCCAGCAGGCTAGCGGGATTCACCGGGGAGCTGTTTTTT. Amino acids: CASRLAGFTGELFF.